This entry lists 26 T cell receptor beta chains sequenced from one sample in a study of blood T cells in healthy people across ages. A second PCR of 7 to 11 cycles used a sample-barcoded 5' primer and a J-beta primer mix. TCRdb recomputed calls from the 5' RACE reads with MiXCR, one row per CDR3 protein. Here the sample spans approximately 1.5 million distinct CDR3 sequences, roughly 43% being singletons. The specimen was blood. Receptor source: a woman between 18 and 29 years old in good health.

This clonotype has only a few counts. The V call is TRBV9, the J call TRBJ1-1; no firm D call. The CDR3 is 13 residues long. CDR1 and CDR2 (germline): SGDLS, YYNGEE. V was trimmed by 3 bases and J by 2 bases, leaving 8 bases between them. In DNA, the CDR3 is TGTGCCAGCAGCGCCGCAACTAACACTGAAGCTTTCTTT. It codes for CASSAATNTEAFF.

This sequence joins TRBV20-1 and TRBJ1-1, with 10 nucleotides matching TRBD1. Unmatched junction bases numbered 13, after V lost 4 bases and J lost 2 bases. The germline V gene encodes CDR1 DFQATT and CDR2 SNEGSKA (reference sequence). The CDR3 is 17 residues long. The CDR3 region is CSATRDRGLSRNTEAFF. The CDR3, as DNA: TGCAGTGCTACCCGGGACAGGGGCCTGTCCAGAAACACTGAAGCTTTCTTT.

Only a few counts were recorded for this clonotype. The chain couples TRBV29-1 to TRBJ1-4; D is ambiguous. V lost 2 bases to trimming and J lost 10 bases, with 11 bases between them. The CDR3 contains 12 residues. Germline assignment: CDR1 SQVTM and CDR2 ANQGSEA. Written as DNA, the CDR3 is TGCAGCGTTGAACTCCCAGTCGGAAAACTGTTTTTT. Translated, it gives CSVELPVGKLFF.

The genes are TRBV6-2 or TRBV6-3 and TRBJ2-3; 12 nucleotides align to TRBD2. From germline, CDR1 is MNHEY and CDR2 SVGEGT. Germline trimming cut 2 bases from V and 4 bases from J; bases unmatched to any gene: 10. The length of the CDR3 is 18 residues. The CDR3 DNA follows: TGTGCCAGCAGTTACCTAGCGGGGGGGCCGAAGGCTGCAGATACGCAGTATTTT. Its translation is CASSYLAGGPKAADTQYF.

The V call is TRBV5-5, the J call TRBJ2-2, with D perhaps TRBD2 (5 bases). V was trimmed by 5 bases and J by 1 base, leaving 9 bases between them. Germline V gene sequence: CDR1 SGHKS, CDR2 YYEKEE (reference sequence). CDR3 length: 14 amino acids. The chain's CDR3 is CASRLGWNTGELFF. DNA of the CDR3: TGTGCCAGCAGACTAGGGTGGAACACCGGGGAGCTGTTTTTT.

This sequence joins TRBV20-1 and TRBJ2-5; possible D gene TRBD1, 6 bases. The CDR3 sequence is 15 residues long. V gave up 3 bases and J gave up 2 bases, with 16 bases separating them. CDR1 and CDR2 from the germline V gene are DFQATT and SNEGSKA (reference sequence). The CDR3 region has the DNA TGCAGTGCTAGCCCGCCAGGGGAAGCACAAGAGACCCAGTACTTC. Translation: CSASPPGEAQETQYF.

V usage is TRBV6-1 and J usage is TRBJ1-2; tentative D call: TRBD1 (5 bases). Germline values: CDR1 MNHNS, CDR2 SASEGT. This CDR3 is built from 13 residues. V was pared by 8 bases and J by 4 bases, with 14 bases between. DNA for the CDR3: TGTGCCAGCGCCATGGGGGGGACCTATGGCTACACCTTC. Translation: CASAMGGTYGYTF.

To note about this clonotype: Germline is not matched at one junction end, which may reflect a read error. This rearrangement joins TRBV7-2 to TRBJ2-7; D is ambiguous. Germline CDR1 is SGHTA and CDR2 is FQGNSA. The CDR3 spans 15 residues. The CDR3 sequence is CASNLKGVSSYEQYF. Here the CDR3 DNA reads TGTGCCAGCAACTTAAAGGGCGTTTCCTCCTACGAGCAGTACTTC. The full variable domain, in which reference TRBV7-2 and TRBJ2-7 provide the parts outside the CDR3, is GAGVSQSPSNKVTEKGKDVELRCDPISGHTALYWYRQSLGQGLEFLIYFQGNSAPDKSGLPSDRFSAERTGGSVSTLTIQRTQQEDSAVYLCASNLKGVSSYEQYFGPGTRLTVT.

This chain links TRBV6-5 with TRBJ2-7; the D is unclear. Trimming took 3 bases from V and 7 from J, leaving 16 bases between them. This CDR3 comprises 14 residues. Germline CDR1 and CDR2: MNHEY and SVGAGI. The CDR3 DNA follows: TGTGCCAGCAGTTATGGGCCCCGCCCAAATGAGCAGTACTTC. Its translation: CASSYGPRPNEQYF.

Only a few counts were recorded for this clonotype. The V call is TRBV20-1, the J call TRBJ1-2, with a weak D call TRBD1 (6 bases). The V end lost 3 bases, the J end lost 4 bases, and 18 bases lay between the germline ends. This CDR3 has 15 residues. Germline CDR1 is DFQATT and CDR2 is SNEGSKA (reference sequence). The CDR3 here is CSASKAGAPSYGYTF. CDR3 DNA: TGCAGTGCTAGCAAAGCGGGGGCGCCCTCCTATGGCTACACCTTC.

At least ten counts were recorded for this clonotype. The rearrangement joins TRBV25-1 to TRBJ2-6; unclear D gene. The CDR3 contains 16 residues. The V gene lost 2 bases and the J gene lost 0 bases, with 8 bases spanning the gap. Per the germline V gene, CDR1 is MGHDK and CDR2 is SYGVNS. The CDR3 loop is CASSEEGDSGANVLTF. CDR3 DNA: TGTGCCAGCAGTGAAGAAGGCGACTCTGGGGCCAACGTCCTGACTTTC.

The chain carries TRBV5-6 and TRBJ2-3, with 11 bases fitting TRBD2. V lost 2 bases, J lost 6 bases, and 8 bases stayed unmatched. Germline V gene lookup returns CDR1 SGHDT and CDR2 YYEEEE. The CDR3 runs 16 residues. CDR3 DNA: TGTGCCAGCAGCTTCCTTAGCGGGAGGGCCGAGGATACGCAGTATTTT. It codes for CASSFLSGRAEDTQYF.

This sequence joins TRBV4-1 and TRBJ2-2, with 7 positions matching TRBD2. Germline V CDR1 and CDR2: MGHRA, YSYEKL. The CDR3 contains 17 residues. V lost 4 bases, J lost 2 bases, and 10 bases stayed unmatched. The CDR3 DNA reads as TGCGCCAGCAGCCTTTCGCTAGCGGAACTTAACACCGGGGAGCTGTTTTTT. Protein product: CASSLSLAELNTGELFF.

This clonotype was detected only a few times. The CDR3 DNA follows: TGTGCCAGCAGCACCCTCCCGGACAGGGCTTCACCCCTCCACTTT. It codes for CASSTLPDRASPLHF. The gene calls are TRBV9 and TRBJ1-6; 8 bases map to TRBD1. Unmatched junction bases numbered 9, after V lost 4 bases and J lost 9 bases. Germline CDR1 SGDLS, CDR2 YYNGEE. The CDR3 is made up of 15 amino acids.

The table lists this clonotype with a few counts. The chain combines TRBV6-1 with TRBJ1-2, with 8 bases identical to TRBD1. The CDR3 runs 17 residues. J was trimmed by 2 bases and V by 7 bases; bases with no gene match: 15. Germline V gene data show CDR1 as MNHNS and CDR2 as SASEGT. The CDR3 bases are TGTGCCAGCACCCGAAAACCCAATCGACAGGGGAACTATGGCTACACCTTC. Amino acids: CASTRKPNRQGNYGYTF.

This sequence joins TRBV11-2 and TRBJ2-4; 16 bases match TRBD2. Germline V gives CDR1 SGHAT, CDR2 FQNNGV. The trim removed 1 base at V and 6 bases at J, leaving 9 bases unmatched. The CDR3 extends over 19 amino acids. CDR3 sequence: CASSLAGLGTSGRGNIQYF. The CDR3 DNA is TGTGCCAGCAGCTTAGCGGGTCTCGGGACTAGCGGGAGGGGAAACATTCAGTACTTC.

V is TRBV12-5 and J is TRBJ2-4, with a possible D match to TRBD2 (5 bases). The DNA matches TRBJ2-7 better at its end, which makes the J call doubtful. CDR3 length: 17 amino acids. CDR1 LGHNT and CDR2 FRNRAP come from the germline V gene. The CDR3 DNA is TGTGCTAGTGGTTTGGTAGGAATAGCGCAACGCCACTACGAGCAGTACTTC. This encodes CASGLVGIAQRHYEQYF.

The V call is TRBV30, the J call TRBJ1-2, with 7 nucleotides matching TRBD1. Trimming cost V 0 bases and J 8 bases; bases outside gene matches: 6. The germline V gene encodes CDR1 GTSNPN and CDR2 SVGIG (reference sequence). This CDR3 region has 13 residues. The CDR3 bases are TGTGCCTGGAGTGTACAGGGGTTTAGGGGCTACACCTTC. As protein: CAWSVQGFRGYTF.

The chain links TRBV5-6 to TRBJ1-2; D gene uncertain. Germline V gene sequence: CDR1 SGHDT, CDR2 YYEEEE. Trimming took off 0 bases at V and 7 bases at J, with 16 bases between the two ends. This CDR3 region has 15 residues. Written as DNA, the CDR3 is TGTGCCAGCAGCTTGGACGGGCAGGACGTTCGTGGCTACACCTTC. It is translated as CASSLDGQDVRGYTF.

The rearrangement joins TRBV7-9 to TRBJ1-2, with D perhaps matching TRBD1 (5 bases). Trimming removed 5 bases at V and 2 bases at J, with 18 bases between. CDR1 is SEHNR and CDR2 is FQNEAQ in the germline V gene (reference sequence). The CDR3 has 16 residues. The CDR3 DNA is TGTGCCAGCAGCGTTTCCCCGCAGGGATTCAACTATGGCTACACCTTC. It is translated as CASSVSPQGFNYGYTF.

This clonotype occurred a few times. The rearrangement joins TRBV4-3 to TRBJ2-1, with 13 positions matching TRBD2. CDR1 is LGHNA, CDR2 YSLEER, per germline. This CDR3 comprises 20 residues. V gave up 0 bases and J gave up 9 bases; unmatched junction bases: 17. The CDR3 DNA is TGCGCCAGCAGCCAAGAACTGTTTACCAGGACTAGCGGGAGAAATAGTGAGCAGTTCTTC. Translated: CASSQELFTRTSGRNSEQFF.

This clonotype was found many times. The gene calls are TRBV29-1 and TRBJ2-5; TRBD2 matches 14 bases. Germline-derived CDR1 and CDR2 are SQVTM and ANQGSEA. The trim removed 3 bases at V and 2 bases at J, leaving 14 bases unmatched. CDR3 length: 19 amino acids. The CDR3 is CSVDGGAGLAGGSQETQYF. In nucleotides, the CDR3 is TGCAGCGTTGATGGGGGGGCAGGACTAGCGGGAGGTAGTCAAGAGACCCAGTACTTC.

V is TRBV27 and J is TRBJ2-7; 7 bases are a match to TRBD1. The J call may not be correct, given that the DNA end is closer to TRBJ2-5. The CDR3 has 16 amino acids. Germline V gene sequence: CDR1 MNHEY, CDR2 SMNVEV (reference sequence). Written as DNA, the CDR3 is TGTGCCAGCAGTTTCGACAGGGCGACCCGAAATCAGACCCAGTACTTC. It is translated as CASSFDRATRNQTQYF.

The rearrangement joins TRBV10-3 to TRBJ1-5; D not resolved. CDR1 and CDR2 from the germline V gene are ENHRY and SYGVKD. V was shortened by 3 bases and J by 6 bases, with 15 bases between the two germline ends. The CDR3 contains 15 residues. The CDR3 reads CAISEGWEGSQPQHF. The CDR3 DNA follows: TGTGCCATCAGTGAAGGGTGGGAGGGCAGTCAGCCCCAGCATTTT.

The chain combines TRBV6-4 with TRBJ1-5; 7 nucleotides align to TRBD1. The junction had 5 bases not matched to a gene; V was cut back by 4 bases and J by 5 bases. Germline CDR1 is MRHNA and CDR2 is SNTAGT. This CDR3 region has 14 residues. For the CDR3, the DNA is TGTGCCAGCAGTGCGACAGGGTTCGATCAGCCCCAGCATTTT. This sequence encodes CASSATGFDQPQHF.

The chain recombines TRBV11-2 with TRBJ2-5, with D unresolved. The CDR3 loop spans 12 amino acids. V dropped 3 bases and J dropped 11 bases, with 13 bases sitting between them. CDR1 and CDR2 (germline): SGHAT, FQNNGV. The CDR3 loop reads CASSLGKNEQYF. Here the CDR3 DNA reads TGTGCCAGCAGCTTGGGGAAAAATGAGCAGTACTTC.